Following are 28 T cell receptor beta chains from one sample sequenced in a study of T cell responses to AZD1222 COVID-19 vaccine. Libraries were prepared by immunoSEQ multiplex PCR; TCRdb keeps only in-frame clonotypes and omits some of them. The data show approximately 150,000 clones, approximately 90% seen once. The sample consisted of peripheral blood, taken 28 days after the second AZD1222 dose. All receptors come from an adult who received the AZD1222 COVID-19 vaccine.

This chain uses TRBV6-1 with TRBJ2-5; D uncertain. Trimming left V 0 bases short and J 4 bases short, with 9 bases between. Germline V gene sequence: CDR1 MNHNS, CDR2 SASEGT. The CDR3 loop spans 14 amino acids. This CDR3 reads CASSEASDRETQYF. The CDR3, as DNA: TGTGCCAGCAGTGAAGCCTCGGACCGAGAGACCCAGTACTTC.

J is TRBJ1-4 and V is TRBV7-9; no definite D call. The CDR3 consists of 14 residues. CDR1 and CDR2 (germline): SEHNR, FQNEAQ (reference sequence). V was trimmed by 2 bases and J by 0 bases, leaving 4 bases between them. CDR3 loop: CASSLLSTNEKLFF. CDR3 sequence (DNA): TGTGCCAGCAGCTTACTTTCAACTAATGAAAAACTGTTTTTT.

The gene calls are TRBV29-1 and TRBJ1-2, with 7 bases that match TRBD1. The CDR3 runs 16 residues. Germline assignment: CDR1 SQVTM and CDR2 ANQGSEA. With 0 bases clipped from V and 0 bases from J, the junction kept 7 bases outside the gene matches. CDR3 loop: CSVEDRGDSSNYGYTF. The CDR3 DNA reads TGCAGCGTTGAAGACCGAGGGGACAGCTCTAACTATGGCTACACCTTC.

The genes are TRBV3-1 (or the pseudogene TRBV3-2) and TRBJ1-1; TRBD1 matches 7 bases. This CDR3 contains 18 residues. Germline lookup yields CDR1 LGHDT and CDR2 YNNKEL (reference sequence). Germline trimming cut 3 bases from V and 1 base from J; bases unmatched to any gene: 14. The CDR3 DNA reads as TGTGCCAGCAGCCACGGACAGGCGTGGGGAAAAGGGAACACTGAAGCTTTCTTT. As protein: CASSHGQAWGKGNTEAFF.

This chain connects TRBV7-9 to TRBJ2-5; 7 bases are shared with TRBD2. The CDR3 consists of 12 residues. CDR1 and CDR2 from the germline V gene are SEHNR and FQNEAQ (reference sequence). V shed 2 bases, J shed 12 bases, and the junction held 6 bases outside the gene matches. DNA for the CDR3: TGTGCCAGCAGCTTACAGAGCGGGATGAAGTACTTC. Protein sequence: CASSLQSGMKYF.

The rearrangement links TRBV10-3 to TRBJ1-1, with D possibly TRBD1 on 5 matching bases. CDR1 is ENHRY, CDR2 SYGVKD, per germline. V was cut by 3 bases and J by 1 base, with 15 bases left in between. The CDR3 contains 16 residues. The CDR3 spells CAISDHIRGGNTEAFF. CDR3 DNA sequence: TGTGCCATCAGTGATCACATCCGGGGGGGGAACACTGAAGCTTTCTTT.

The rearrangement links TRBV5-1 to TRBJ2-2; 7 bases map to TRBD2. This CDR3 region has 15 residues. CDR1 and CDR2 from the germline V gene are SGHRS and YFSETQ. J was trimmed by 4 bases and V by 1 base; bases with no gene match: 4. DNA of the CDR3: TGCGCCAGCAGCTTGCTAGCGGCGAGCACCGGGGAGCTGTTTTTT. It yields the protein CASSLLAASTGELFF.

CDR3 loop: CASSTGLAGSYNEQFF. The CDR3 coding sequence is TGTGCCAGCAGCACGGGTTTGGCGGGCTCCTACAATGAGCAGTTCTTC. The J gene is TRBJ2-1, the V gene TRBV7-8; D is perhaps TRBD2 (5 bases). Trimming cost V 5 bases and J 0 bases, with 14 bases left between them. The CDR3 contains 16 residues. CDR1 and CDR2 from the germline V gene are SGHVS and FQNEAQ.

This clone was detected once. The chain recombines TRBV25-1 with TRBJ1-4; D is undetermined. The V end was cut by 2 bases, the J end by 3 bases, with 4 bases between. Germline CDR1 reads MGHDK; CDR2 reads SYGVNS. The CDR3 has 13 residues. The CDR3 DNA sequence: TGTGCCAGCAGTGAACGAGCTAATGAAAAACTGTTTTTT. It translates to CASSERANEKLFF. Filled out from reference TRBV25-1 and TRBJ1-4, the complete variable domain reads EADIYQTPRYLVIGTGKKITLECSQTMGHDKMYWYQQDPGMELHLIHYSYGVNSTEKGDLSSESTVSRIRTEHFPLTLESARPSHTSQYLCASSERANEKLFFGSGTQLSVL.

The chain's CDR3 is CASSRDSYEQYF. The CDR3 DNA follows: TGTGCCAGCAGCAGGGATTCCTACGAGCAGTACTTC. The chain links TRBV6-1 to TRBJ2-7; D is possibly TRBD1 (5 bases). V lost 6 bases to trimming and J lost 1 base, with 7 bases between them. The CDR3 is 12 amino acids. The germline gives CDR1 MNHNS, CDR2 SASEGT.

This clone was counted once. The V gene is TRBV28, the J gene TRBJ2-1; 11 positions match TRBD2. This CDR3 spans 16 amino acids. Germline V lookup: CDR1 MDHEN, CDR2 SYDVKM. The V and J ends lost 6 bases and 4 bases, in that order; junction bases with no gene match: 8. The CDR3 coding sequence is TGTGCCAGCAGGACACCGACTAGCGGGGTTTACAATGAGCAGTTCTTC. This gives the protein CASRTPTSGVYNEQFF.

The rearrangement links TRBV6-4 to TRBJ2-2; 11 bases are a match to TRBD1. Germline CDR1 is MRHNA and CDR2 is SNTAGT. The CDR3 contains 14 residues. The J segment lost 5 bases and the V segment lost 6 bases, leaving 2 bases of the junction unmatched. The CDR3 DNA reads TGTGCCAGCAGGGACAGGGGGCGAACCGGGGAGCTGTTTTTT. Protein product: CASRDRGRTGELFF.

V gene TRBV25-1 combines with J gene TRBJ1-1; 9 bases align to TRBD1. V was pared by 6 bases and J by 5 bases, with 4 bases of the junction left unmatched. The CDR3 contains 13 residues. Germline loops: CDR1 MGHDK, CDR2 SYGVNS. The chain's CDR3 is CASSGQGRTEAFF. CDR3 nucleotides: TGTGCCAGCAGCGGACAGGGGAGGACTGAAGCTTTCTTT.

The V call is TRBV5-1, the J call TRBJ1-2, with TRBD1 matching over 10 bases. With V trimmed by 4 bases and J by 4 bases, 7 bases remained unmatched. The CDR3 covers 15 residues. CDR1 and CDR2 from the germline V gene are SGHRS and YFSETQ. CDR3 nucleotide sequence: TGCGCCAGCAGCCCCCAGACAGGGGGCAGCTATGGCTACACCTTC. This encodes CASSPQTGGSYGYTF.

The chain links TRBV5-1 to TRBJ2-7, with 10 bases identical to TRBD2. From germline, CDR1 is SGHRS and CDR2 YFSETQ. The CDR3 covers 13 residues. V was pared by 0 bases and J by 8 bases, with 2 bases of the junction left unmatched. Written as DNA, the CDR3 is TGCGCCAGCAGCTTGGCTAGCGGGAGACAGCAGTACTTC. Amino acid sequence: CASSLASGRQQYF.

The gene calls are TRBV27 and TRBJ2-5, with a weak D call TRBD1 (6 bases). The V gene lost 9 bases and the J gene lost 5 bases, with 22 bases spanning the gap. CDR3 length equals 15 residues. CDR1 and CDR2 from the germline V gene are MNHEY and SMNVEV (reference sequence). The CDR3 spells CASTGTFGGAETQYF. CDR3 DNA sequence: TGTGCCAGTACGGGCACTTTTGGGGGCGCGGAGACCCAGTACTTC.

The chain couples TRBV19 to TRBJ1-1; the D is unclear. The germline CDR1 and CDR2 sequences are LNHDA and SQIVND (reference sequence). With 4 bases removed from V and 1 base from J, the gap between germline ends came to 7 bases. This CDR3 is 13 amino acids long. The CDR3 loop reads CASSKLSNTEAFF. CDR3 bases: TGTGCCAGTAGTAAGCTTTCGAACACTGAAGCTTTCTTT.

The J gene is TRBJ2-1, the V gene TRBV2; 7 nucleotides line up with TRBD1. Germline trimming cut 6 bases from V and 2 bases from J; bases unmatched to any gene: 7. The CDR3 totals 15 residues. Per germline, CDR1 SNHLY and CDR2 FYNNEI. Here the CDR3 reads CASRVGTDTYNEQFF. The CDR3 DNA reads as TGTGCCAGCAGAGTAGGGACAGATACCTACAATGAGCAGTTCTTC.

The rearrangement uses TRBV4-3 and TRBJ1-2, with D possibly matching TRBD1 (6 bases). Germline V lookup: CDR1 LGHNA, CDR2 YSLEER. The CDR3 totals 15 residues. Trimming left V 1 base short and J 4 bases short, with 13 bases between. CDR3 sequence reads: CASSQASQGFYGYTF. CDR3 DNA sequence: TGCGCCAGCAGCCAAGCATCCCAGGGGTTCTATGGCTACACCTTC.

This clone was seen a few times. The rearrangement uses TRBV6-6 and TRBJ1-3, with 10 bases fitting TRBD1. The germline V gene encodes CDR1 MNHNY and CDR2 SVGAGI (reference sequence). V gave up 6 bases and J gave up 6 bases; unmatched junction bases: 17. This CDR3 comprises 18 residues. CDR3 sequence reads: CASSRMERDRGNTNTIYF. CDR3 coding DNA: TGTGCCAGCAGCCGAATGGAAAGGGACAGGGGCAATACAAACACCATATATTTT.

The rearrangement uses TRBV5-1 and TRBJ1-3; D uncertain. The CDR3 totals 14 residues. Germline loops: CDR1 SGHRS, CDR2 YFSETQ. V lost 0 bases and J 0 bases, leaving 4 bases between the germline ends. The CDR3 loop is CASSLAASGNTIYF. In DNA, the CDR3 is TGCGCCAGCAGCTTGGCCGCCTCTGGAAACACCATATATTTT.

The chain combines TRBV7-9 with TRBJ2-1; 13 positions agree with TRBD2. V trimming: 5 bases; J trimming: 7 bases; junction bases outside the gene matches: 5. Per the germline V gene, CDR1 is SEHNR and CDR2 is FQNEAQ (reference sequence). The CDR3 is made up of 15 amino acids. In DNA, the CDR3 is TGTGCCAGCAGCATAGGACTAGCGGGAGTAAATGAGCAGTTCTTC. Amino acids: CASSIGLAGVNEQFF.

The CDR3 sequence is CATRDREDYEQYF. CDR3 sequence (DNA): TGTGCCACCCGGGACAGGGAGGATTACGAGCAGTACTTC. This chain joins TRBV6-5 and TRBJ2-7, with 9 bases aligning to TRBD1. Germline V gives CDR1 MNHEY, CDR2 SVGAGI. This CDR3 spans 13 amino acids. V trimming: 10 bases; J trimming: 4 bases; junction bases outside the gene matches: 8.

The CDR3 sequence: CASSEVGRGGQPQHF. The CDR3 DNA reads as TGTGCCAGCAGTGAAGTAGGGAGGGGAGGGCAGCCCCAGCATTTT. The chain has TRBV6-1 and TRBJ1-5; maybe TRBD1 (5 bases). The CDR3 loop spans 15 amino acids. The V end lost 1 base, the J end lost 7 bases, and 14 bases lay between the germline ends. Germline V gene data show CDR1 as MNHNS and CDR2 as SASEGT.

This clone has just one count. The rearrangement uses TRBV5-1 and TRBJ2-1; maybe TRBD1 (6 bases). V shed 0 bases and J shed 6 bases, with 13 bases lying between them. This CDR3 has 15 amino acids. Germline assignment: CDR1 SGHRS and CDR2 YFSETQ. The CDR3: CASSLVTGTTNEQFF. CDR3 coding DNA: TGCGCCAGCAGCTTGGTGACAGGAACTACCAATGAGCAGTTCTTC.

The chain uses TRBV9 and TRBJ2-7, with D possibly being TRBD1 (5 bases). V lost 0 bases and J lost 6, with 13 bases in between. Germline CDR1 reads SGDLS; CDR2 reads YYNGEE. This CDR3 spans 14 amino acids. The CDR3 DNA sequence: TGTGCCAGCAGCGTAGGGGGCCAGGGCGCCGAGCAGTACTTC. Translated, it gives CASSVGGQGAEQYF.

The V gene is TRBV7-8, the J gene TRBJ2-7; D is possibly TRBD1 (6 bases). Per germline, CDR1 SGHVS and CDR2 FQNEAQ. CDR3 length equals 13 residues. V lost 1 base to trimming and J lost 8 bases, with 12 bases between them. CDR3 DNA sequence: TGTGCCAGCAGCTTAGAGATCCGGGACAAGCAGTACTTC. Its protein product is CASSLEIRDKQYF.

The CDR3 DNA reads TGTGCCAGCAGTTACACAGGGGGTTGGGACAATCAGCCCCAGCATTTT. Translation gives CASSYTGGWDNQPQHF. V and J are TRBV6-2 or TRBV6-3 and TRBJ1-5; 8 nucleotides agree with TRBD1. V shed 2 bases, J shed 3 bases, and the junction held 6 bases outside the gene matches. Germline values: CDR1 MNHEY, CDR2 SVGEGT. The length of the CDR3 is 16 residues.